This T cell receptor (beta chain) stems from a study of technical replicates of blood from a few donors. The CDR3 spans 13 residues. Germline V gene data show CDR1 as SEHNR and CDR2 as FQNEAQ (reference sequence). J lost 2 bases, V lost 5 bases, and 1 base had no gene match. Measured with immunoSEQ multiplex PCR; TCRdb has only the in-frame clones, and not every one. The sample has around 70,000 clones; 90% to 95% are singletons. This chain joins TRBV7-9 and TRBJ2-5; 8 bases are shared with TRBD2. This TCR came from a human donor in good health. Specimen: T cells isolated from PBMCs. The CDR3 DNA follows: TGTGCCAGCAGCCGGGGGGGACAAGAGACCCAGTACTTC. This sequence encodes CASSRGGQETQYF.